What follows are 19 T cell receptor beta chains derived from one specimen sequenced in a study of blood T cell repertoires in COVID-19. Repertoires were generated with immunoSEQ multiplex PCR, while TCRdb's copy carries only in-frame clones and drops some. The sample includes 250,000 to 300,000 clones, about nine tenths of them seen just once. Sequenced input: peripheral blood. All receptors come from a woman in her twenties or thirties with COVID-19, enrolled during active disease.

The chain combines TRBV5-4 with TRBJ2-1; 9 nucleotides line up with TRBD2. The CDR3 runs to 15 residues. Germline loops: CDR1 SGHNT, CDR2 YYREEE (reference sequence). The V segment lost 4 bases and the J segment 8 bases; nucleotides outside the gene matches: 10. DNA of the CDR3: TGTGCCAGCAGCCTACTCGGGACTAGCATTTATGAGCAGTTCTTC. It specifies CASSLLGTSIYEQFF. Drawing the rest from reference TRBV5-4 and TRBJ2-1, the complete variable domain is ETGVTQSPTHLIKTRGQQVTLRCSSQSGHNTVSWYQQALGQGPQFIFQYYREEENGRGNFPPRFSGLQFPNYSSELNVNALELDDSALYLCASSLLGTSIYEQFFGPGTRLTVL.

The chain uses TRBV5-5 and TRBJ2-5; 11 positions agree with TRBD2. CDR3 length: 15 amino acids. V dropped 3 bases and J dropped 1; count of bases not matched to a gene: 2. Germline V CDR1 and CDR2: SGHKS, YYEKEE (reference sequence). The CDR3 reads CASSSLAGGQETQYF. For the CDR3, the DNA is TGTGCCAGCAGCTCTCTAGCGGGAGGCCAAGAGACCCAGTACTTC.

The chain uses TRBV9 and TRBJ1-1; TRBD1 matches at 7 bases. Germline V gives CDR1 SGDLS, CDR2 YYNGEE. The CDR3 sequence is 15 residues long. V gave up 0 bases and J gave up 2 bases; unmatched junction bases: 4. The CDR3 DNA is TGTGCCAGCAGCGTAGCGGAGGGGGCTAACACTGAAGCTTTCTTT. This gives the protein CASSVAEGANTEAFF.

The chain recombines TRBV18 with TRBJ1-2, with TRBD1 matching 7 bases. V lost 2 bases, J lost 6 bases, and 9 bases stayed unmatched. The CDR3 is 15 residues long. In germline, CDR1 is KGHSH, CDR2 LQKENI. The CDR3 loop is CASSPMGQRGDGYTF. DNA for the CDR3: TGTGCCAGCTCACCAATGGGACAGAGGGGAGATGGCTACACCTTC.

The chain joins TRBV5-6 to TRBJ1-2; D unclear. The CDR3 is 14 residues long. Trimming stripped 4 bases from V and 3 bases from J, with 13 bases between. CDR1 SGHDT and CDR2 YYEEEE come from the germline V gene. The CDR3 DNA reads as TGTGCCAGCAGCCCATGGCCGGCGGACTATGGCTACACCTTC. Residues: CASSPWPADYGYTF.

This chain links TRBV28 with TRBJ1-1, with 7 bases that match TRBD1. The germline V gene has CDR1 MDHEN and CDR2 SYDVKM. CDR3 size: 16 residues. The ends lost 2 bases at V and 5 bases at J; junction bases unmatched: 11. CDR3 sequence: CASSLPTQGGRTEAFF. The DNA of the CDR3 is TGTGCCAGCAGTTTACCCACCCAGGGGGGCCGGACTGAAGCTTTCTTT.

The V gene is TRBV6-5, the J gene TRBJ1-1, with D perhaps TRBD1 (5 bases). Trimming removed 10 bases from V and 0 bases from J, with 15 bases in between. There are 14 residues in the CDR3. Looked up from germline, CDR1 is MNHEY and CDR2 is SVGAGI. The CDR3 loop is CATQTVTLNTEAFF. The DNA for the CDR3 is TGTGCCACCCAGACAGTAACCTTGAACACTGAAGCTTTCTTT.

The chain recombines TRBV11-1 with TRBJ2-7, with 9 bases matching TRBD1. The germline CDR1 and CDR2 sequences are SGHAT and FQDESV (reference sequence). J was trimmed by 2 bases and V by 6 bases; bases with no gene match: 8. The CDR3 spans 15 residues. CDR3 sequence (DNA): TGTGCCAGCAGACTCGCCGGGACAGGGCCCTACGAGCAGTACTTC. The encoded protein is CASRLAGTGPYEQYF.

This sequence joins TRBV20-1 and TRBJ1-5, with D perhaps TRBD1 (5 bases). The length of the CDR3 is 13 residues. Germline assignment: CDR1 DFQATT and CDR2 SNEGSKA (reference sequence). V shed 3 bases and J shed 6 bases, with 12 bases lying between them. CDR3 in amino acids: CSASAGLGQPQHF. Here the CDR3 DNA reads TGCAGTGCTAGTGCAGGGTTGGGTCAGCCCCAGCATTTT.

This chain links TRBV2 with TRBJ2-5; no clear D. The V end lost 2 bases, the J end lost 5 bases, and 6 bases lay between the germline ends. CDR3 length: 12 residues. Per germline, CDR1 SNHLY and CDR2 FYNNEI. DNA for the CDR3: TGTGCCAGCAGTGAACGCCGGGAGACCCAGTACTTC. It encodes CASSERRETQYF.

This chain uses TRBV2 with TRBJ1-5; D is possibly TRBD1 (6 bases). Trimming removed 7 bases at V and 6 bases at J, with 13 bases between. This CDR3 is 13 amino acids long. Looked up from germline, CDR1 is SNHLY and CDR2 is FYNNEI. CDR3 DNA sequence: TGTGCCAGCACCAAGGACAGAAGTCAGCCCCAGCATTTT. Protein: CASTKDRSQPQHF.

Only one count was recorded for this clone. CDR3 DNA sequence: TGTGCCAGCAGTTACACCAGGGGATGGAACACTGAAGCTTTCTTT. It specifies CASSYTRGWNTEAFF. The chain carries TRBV6-2 or TRBV6-3 and TRBJ1-1; D possibly corresponds to TRBD1 (6 bases). The germline V gene has CDR1 MNHEY and CDR2 SVGEGT. V dropped 2 bases and J dropped 1 base, with 11 bases sitting between them. This CDR3 spans 15 amino acids.

The CDR3 reads CATAGTENYGYTF. In nucleotides, the CDR3 is TGTGCCACCGCGGGGACAGAAAACTATGGCTACACCTTC. The rearrangement joins TRBV30 to TRBJ1-2, with TRBD1 matching 7 bases. The trim removed 8 bases at V and 2 bases at J, leaving 8 bases unmatched. The germline V gene encodes CDR1 GTSNPN and CDR2 SVGIG (reference sequence). CDR3 length: 13 amino acids. Together with reference TRBV30 and TRBJ1-2, the CDR3 gives the full variable domain: SQTIHQWPATLVQPVGSPLSLECTVEGTSNPNLYWYRQAAGRGLQLLFYSVGIGQISSEVPQNLSASRPQDRQFILSSKKLLLSDSGFYLCATAGTENYGYTFGSGTRLTVV.

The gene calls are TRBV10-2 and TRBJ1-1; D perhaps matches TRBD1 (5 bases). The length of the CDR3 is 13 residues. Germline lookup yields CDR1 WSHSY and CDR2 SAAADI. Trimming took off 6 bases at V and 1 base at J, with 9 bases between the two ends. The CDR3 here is CASSQQANTEAFF. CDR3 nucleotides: TGCGCCAGCAGCCAACAGGCGAACACTGAAGCTTTCTTT.

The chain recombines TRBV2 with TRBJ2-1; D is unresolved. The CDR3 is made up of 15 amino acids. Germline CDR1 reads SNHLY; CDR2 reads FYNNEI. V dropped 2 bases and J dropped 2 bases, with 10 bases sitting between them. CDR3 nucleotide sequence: TGTGCCAGCAGTGAAATTGGCGGTCCCTACAATGAGCAGTTCTTC. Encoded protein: CASSEIGGPYNEQFF.

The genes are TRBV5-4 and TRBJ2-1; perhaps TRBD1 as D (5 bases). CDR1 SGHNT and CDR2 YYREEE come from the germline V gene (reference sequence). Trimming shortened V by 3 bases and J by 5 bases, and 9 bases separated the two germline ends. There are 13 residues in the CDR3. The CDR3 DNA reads TGTGCCAGCAGCTCCACGACAGACAATGAGCAGTTCTTC. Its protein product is CASSSTTDNEQFF.

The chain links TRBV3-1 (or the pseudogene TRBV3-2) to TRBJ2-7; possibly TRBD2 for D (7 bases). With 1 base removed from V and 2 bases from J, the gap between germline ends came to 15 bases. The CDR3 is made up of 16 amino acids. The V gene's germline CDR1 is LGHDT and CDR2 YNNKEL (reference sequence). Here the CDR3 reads CASSQVRGGYTYEQYF. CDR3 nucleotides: TGTGCCAGCAGCCAAGTTAGGGGGGGATATACCTACGAGCAGTACTTC.

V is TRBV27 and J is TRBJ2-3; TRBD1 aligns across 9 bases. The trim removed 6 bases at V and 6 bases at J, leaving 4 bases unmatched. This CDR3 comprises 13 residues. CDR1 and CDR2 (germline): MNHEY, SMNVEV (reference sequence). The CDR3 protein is CASRADRGDTQYF. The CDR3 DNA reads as TGTGCCAGCAGGGCCGACAGGGGGGATACGCAGTATTTT.

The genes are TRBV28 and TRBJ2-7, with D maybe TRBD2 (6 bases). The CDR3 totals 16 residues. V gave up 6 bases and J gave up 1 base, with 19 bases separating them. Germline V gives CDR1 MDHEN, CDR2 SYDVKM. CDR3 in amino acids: CASRLRAGSVSYEQYF. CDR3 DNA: TGTGCCAGCAGGCTCAGGGCGGGATCTGTGTCCTACGAGCAGTACTTC.